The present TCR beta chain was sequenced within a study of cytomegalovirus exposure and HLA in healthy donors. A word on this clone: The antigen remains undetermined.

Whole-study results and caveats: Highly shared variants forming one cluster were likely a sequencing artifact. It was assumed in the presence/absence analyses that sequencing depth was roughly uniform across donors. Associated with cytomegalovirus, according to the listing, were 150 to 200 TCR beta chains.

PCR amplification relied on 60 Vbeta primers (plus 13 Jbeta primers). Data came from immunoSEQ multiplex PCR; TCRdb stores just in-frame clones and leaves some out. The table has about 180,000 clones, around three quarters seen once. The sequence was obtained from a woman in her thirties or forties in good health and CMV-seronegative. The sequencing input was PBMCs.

CDR3: CASRSRGSSTDTQYF. The CDR3 DNA follows: TGTGCCAGCAGGTCCAGGGGGTCCAGCACAGATACGCAGTATTTT. The genes are TRBV11-2 and TRBJ2-3, with 7 bases aligning to TRBD1. In germline, CDR1 is SGHAT, CDR2 FQNNGV. V trimming: 6 bases; J trimming: 0 bases; junction bases outside the gene matches: 6. The CDR3 is made up of 15 amino acids.